Below, one T cell receptor beta chain is given with its context. The antigen is undetermined. As every portion of the isolated RNA was reverse transcribed, the sequencing read expressed TCRB transcripts. The repertoire was sequenced with immunoSEQ multiplex PCR; TCRdb's copy has only in-frame clones and lacks some. The table records almost 250,000 clones, around an eighth of them present only once. This specimen comes from a study of beta chain features in type 1 diabetes. For the study at large: All of the samples together had 85 million to 130 million sorted cells examined. The study, taken as a whole, reports: All four CD4+ subsets from Type 1 diabetes patients carried moderately but significantly shorter TCRB CDR3s.

Germline loops: CDR1 KGHSH, CDR2 LQKENI. Trimming cost V 5 bases and J 0 bases, with 10 bases left between them. The CDR3 totals 14 residues. V gene TRBV18 combines with J gene TRBJ1-1; TRBD1 might be the D (6 bases). The sample consisted of naive CD4+ T cells from blood. The TCR originated in a woman aged 40 to 49 in good health. As DNA, the CDR3 is TGTGCCAGCTCAAAACGGACAGTGAACACTGAAGCTTTCTTT. Protein product: CASSKRTVNTEAFF.